These 30 T cell receptor beta chains were sequenced from one sample in a study of cytomegalovirus exposure and HLA in healthy donors (TCRdb year 2017). Receptor amplification or capture employed the immunoSEQ multiplex PCR assay. For the multiplex PCR, a mixture combining 60 forward primers for TCR Vbeta segments and 13 reverse primers for TCR Jbeta segments was used. TCRdb carries this immuneACCESS record with in-frame sequences only. Its versions omit some clonotypes, under half of them owing to an unresolved V gene in the studies checked, with the rest unexplained. Counted in this sample were 150,000 to 190,000 clones; roughly 75% of them appeared once. The leading ten clones occupy over 1.2% of the sample. Input material: PBMCs. The receptor source for this set is a man younger than 30 in good health and CMV-seronegative.

The chain has TRBV18 and TRBJ2-7, with D possibly being TRBD1 (5 bases). CDR1 is KGHSH and CDR2 is LQKENI in the germline V gene. CDR3 length: 14 amino acids. The V and J ends lost 0 bases and 0 bases respectively, with 6 bases between them. The CDR3 bases are TGTGCCAGCTCACCACCTGACAGCTCCTACGAGCAGTACTTC. Translating it yields CASSPPDSSYEQYF.

The chain couples TRBV7-6 to TRBJ1-3, with a weak D call TRBD1 (5 bases). The CDR3 sequence is 13 residues long. The V gene lost 7 bases and the J gene lost 4 bases, with 11 bases spanning the gap. The germline gives CDR1 SGHVS, CDR2 FNYEAQ. DNA for the CDR3: TGTGCCAGCAAGGGGTATAAGGGAAACACCATATATTTT. This translates into CASKGYKGNTIYF.

This chain links TRBV7-9 with TRBJ2-7; 11 bases fit TRBD2. Trimming cost V 4 bases and J 4 bases; bases outside gene matches: 6. Germline lookup yields CDR1 SEHNR and CDR2 FQNEAQ (reference sequence). The CDR3 is 15 amino acids. CDR3 sequence: CASSSSGTSGYEQYF. In DNA, the CDR3 is TGTGCCAGCAGCTCCTCCGGGACTAGCGGTTACGAGCAGTACTTC.

The rearrangement links TRBV6-5 to TRBJ2-3; D possibly corresponds to TRBD2 (5 bases). The germline V gene encodes CDR1 MNHEY and CDR2 SVGAGI. V shed 7 bases and J shed 0 bases, with 11 bases lying between them. The CDR3 length is 14 residues. DNA of the CDR3: TGTGCCAGCAAGGCCGGGATAAGCACAGATACGCAGTATTTT. Translating gives CASKAGISTDTQYF.

This clone was counted only a few times. At one end the junction does not follow the germline gene, possibly because of a read error. The chain recombines TRBV7-9 with TRBJ1-1; tentative D call: TRBD1 (5 bases). Germline assignment: CDR1 SEHNR and CDR2 FQNEAQ (reference sequence). The length of the CDR3 is 16 residues. Here the CDR3 DNA reads TGTTCCAGCAGCTACACCCGAACAGGTGGGAACACTGAAGCTTTCTTT. This translates into CSSSYTRTGGNTEAFF.

This clone was recorded a few times. This chain links TRBV2 with TRBJ2-2; 12 positions agree with TRBD2. CDR3 length: 15 amino acids. Germline V gene sequence: CDR1 SNHLY, CDR2 FYNNEI. V lost 6 bases to trimming and J lost 1 base; unmatched junction nucleotides: 0. Here the CDR3 reads CASRGLAGNTGELFF. The CDR3 nucleotides read TGTGCCAGCAGGGGACTAGCGGGGAACACCGGGGAGCTGTTTTTT.

The chain has TRBV27 and TRBJ2-1; tentative D call: TRBD1 (6 bases). The CDR3 sequence is 11 residues long. CDR1 MNHEY and CDR2 SMNVEV come from the germline V gene (reference sequence). The ends were cut back, 10 bases at V and 10 bases at J, with 14 bases in the middle. The CDR3 reads CATTWGLEQFF. In nucleotides, the CDR3 is TGTGCCACCACATGGGGGCTCGAGCAGTTCTTC.

This clone was recorded once. The chain is built from TRBV25-1 and TRBJ2-7, with 10 bases fitting TRBD1. The CDR3 extends over 16 amino acids. Germline V gives CDR1 MGHDK, CDR2 SYGVNS. V gave up 2 bases and J gave up 3 bases; unmatched junction bases: 7. The CDR3 reads CASSERGGTGVYEQYF. The CDR3 coding sequence is TGTGCCAGCAGTGAAAGGGGTGGGACAGGGGTCTACGAGCAGTACTTC.

The chain couples TRBV5-4 to TRBJ2-2; D is undetermined. V lost 0 bases to trimming and J lost 7 bases, with 4 bases between them. The CDR3 runs 12 residues. Germline V gene data show CDR1 as SGHNT and CDR2 as YYREEE (reference sequence). CDR3 residues: CASSLDSGELFF. In DNA form, the CDR3 reads TGTGCCAGCAGCTTGGATAGCGGGGAGCTGTTTTTT. Looking up the rest from reference TRBV5-4 and TRBJ2-2 gives the full variable domain: ETGVTQSPTHLIKTRGQQVTLRCSSQSGHNTVSWYQQALGQGPQFIFQYYREEENGRGNFPPRFSGLQFPNYSSELNVNALELDDSALYLCASSLDSGELFFGEGSRLTVL.

The rearrangement joins TRBV7-2 to TRBJ1-1; D is uncertain. The CDR3 extends over 15 amino acids. Germline values: CDR1 SGHTA, CDR2 FQGNSA. V was cut by 2 bases and J by 4 bases, with 14 bases left in between. CDR3 region: CASSLNPGMGTEAFF. DNA of the CDR3: TGTGCCAGCAGCTTAAATCCCGGGATGGGCACTGAAGCTTTCTTT.

This sequence joins TRBV5-8 and TRBJ1-1; D not certain. Looked up from germline, CDR1 is SGHTS and CDR2 is YDEGEE. The CDR3 is 12 residues long. Trimming cost V 0 bases and J 8 bases, with 8 bases left between them. The CDR3 protein is CASSLGRPEAFF. The CDR3 DNA reads TGTGCCAGCAGCTTGGGGAGGCCAGAAGCTTTCTTT.

This clone was seen more than once but under ten times. The chain recombines TRBV5-6 with TRBJ2-3; TRBD1 aligns across 7 bases. Trimming cost V 0 bases and J 2 bases; bases outside gene matches: 9. CDR3 length equals 17 residues. Germline values: CDR1 SGHDT, CDR2 YYEEEE. In DNA form, the CDR3 reads TGTGCCAGCAGCTTGGTAAGGGGGCTGGGATACACAGATACGCAGTATTTT. This codes for CASSLVRGLGYTDTQYF.

For the CDR3, the DNA is TGTGCCAGGGCAAGGGAGCGGGAGTGTAGGGAGACCCAGTACTTC. Residues: CARARERECRETQYF. The chain joins TRBV6-7 to TRBJ2-5; 8 bases agree with TRBD2. TRBV6-7 is labeled an ORF, and its function is uncertain. The J segment lost 5 bases and the V segment lost 9 bases, leaving 14 bases of the junction unmatched. The CDR3 length is 15 residues.

This clone has a single count. The chain combines TRBV4-3 with TRBJ1-5; 11 bases line up with TRBD1. Germline V gene sequence: CDR1 LGHNA, CDR2 YSLEER. This CDR3 is built from 17 residues. V shed 2 bases and J 12 bases; nucleotides not matched to a gene: 15. Here the CDR3 DNA reads TGCGCCAGCAGCCAATCCTGGACAGGGGGCCTGAGTGCTCTCCAGCATTTT. Its protein is CASSQSWTGGLSALQHF.

The chain carries TRBV5-6 and TRBJ1-2, with D tentatively TRBD1 (5 bases). In germline, CDR1 is SGHDT, CDR2 YYEEEE. Trimming shortened V by 2 bases and J by 0 bases, and 11 bases separated the two germline ends. This CDR3 has 15 amino acids. The CDR3 sequence: CASSFGGVTNYGYTF. CDR3 nucleotide sequence: TGTGCCAGCAGCTTCGGGGGGGTAACTAACTATGGCTACACCTTC.

The rearrangement links TRBV11-2 to TRBJ2-3; D remains ambiguous. Germline CDR1 is SGHAT and CDR2 is FQNNGV. V dropped 7 bases and J dropped 1 base, with 21 bases sitting between them. This CDR3 comprises 17 residues. CDR3 sequence: CASTVSLGATRTDTQYF. The CDR3 nucleotides read TGTGCCAGCACCGTATCCCTCGGAGCGACCCGCACAGATACGCAGTATTTT.

This clone has more than one count but fewer than ten. The chain combines TRBV4-1 with TRBJ2-3; the D gene is possibly TRBD2 (6 bases). CDR1 and CDR2 (germline): MGHRA, YSYEKL. Between the trimmed V and J ends, which lost 4 bases and 3 bases, there was a span of 8 bases. This CDR3 comprises 13 residues. CDR3 DNA sequence: TGCGCCAGCAGCCGCGGGAATACAGATACGCAGTATTTT. It is translated as CASSRGNTDTQYF.

J is TRBJ2-7 and V is TRBV6-1; TRBD2 agrees at 8 bases. The germline V gene has CDR1 MNHNS and CDR2 SASEGT. J gave up 6 bases and V 6 bases, and 10 bases lay outside the gene matches. This CDR3 has 14 residues. The CDR3 loop is CASSTPGLVSEQYF. The CDR3 bases are TGTGCCAGCAGCACACCGGGACTAGTATCCGAGCAGTACTTC.

The chain combines TRBV9 with TRBJ2-1, with a possible D match to TRBD2 (6 bases). Germline-derived CDR1 and CDR2 are SGDLS and YYNGEE. This CDR3 region has 16 residues. Trimming removed 2 bases at V and 4 bases at J, with 16 bases between. Here the CDR3 DNA reads TGTGCCAGCAGCGTTGCCGGGACTCCTACTTACAATGAGCAGTTCTTC. It encodes CASSVAGTPTYNEQFF.

The rearrangement uses TRBV27 and TRBJ2-7; 10 bases match TRBD1. Germline CDR1 is MNHEY and CDR2 is SMNVEV (reference sequence). V trimming: 0 bases; J trimming: 6 bases; junction bases outside the gene matches: 8. This CDR3 is 16 amino acids long. CDR3 DNA: TGTGCCAGCAGTTTATCGAGGGACAGGGGACCCCGCGAGCAGTACTTC. It codes for CASSLSRDRGPREQYF.

A single count supports this clone. The CDR3 spells CASSQDPGQGADTQYF. In DNA form, the CDR3 reads TGCGCCAGCAGCCAAGATCCGGGACAGGGGGCAGATACGCAGTATTTT. V gene TRBV4-3 combines with J gene TRBJ2-3; TRBD1 aligns across 11 bases. The V gene end was trimmed by 0 bases and the J gene end by 4 bases; junction bases not matched to a gene: 3. CDR1 is LGHNA, CDR2 YSLEER, per germline. The CDR3 length is 16 residues.

The chain recombines TRBV5-1 with TRBJ2-1, with D tentatively TRBD2 (5 bases). V shed 1 base and J shed 0 bases, with 8 bases lying between them. The V gene's germline CDR1 is SGHRS and CDR2 YFSETQ. The CDR3 totals 15 residues. The CDR3 coding sequence is TGCGCCAGCAGCTTGACGGGGAGCTCCTACAATGAGCAGTTCTTC. Residues: CASSLTGSSYNEQFF.

This sequence joins TRBV29-1 and TRBJ2-7, with 9 bases lining up with TRBD2. Germline V gene data show CDR1 as SQVTM and CDR2 as ANQGSEA. The CDR3 contains 12 residues. The J segment lost 5 bases and the V segment lost 7 bases, leaving 6 bases of the junction unmatched. The CDR3 DNA follows: TGCAGCGCCGGACTAGCGATAAACGAGCAGTACTTC. Amino acids: CSAGLAINEQYF.

The chain has TRBV5-8 and TRBJ1-3; no clear D gene. CDR1 is SGHTS, CDR2 YDEGEE, per germline. V lost 7 bases and J 3 bases, leaving 14 bases between the germline ends. The CDR3 runs 14 residues. The CDR3 sequence: CASPTRRGGNTIYF. As DNA, the CDR3 is TGTGCCAGCCCGACAAGACGGGGTGGAAACACCATATATTTT. Full variable domain (remainder filled in from reference TRBV5-8 and TRBJ1-3): EAGVTQSPTHLIKTRGQQATLRCSPISGHTSVYWYQQALGLGLQFLLWYDEGEERNRGNFPPRFSGRQFPNYSSELNVNALELEDSALYLCASPTRRGGNTIYFGEGSWLTVV.

The rearrangement links TRBV9 to TRBJ2-1; D possibly corresponds to TRBD2 (6 bases). Between the trimmed V and J ends, which lost 4 bases and 2 bases, there was a span of 13 bases. In germline, CDR1 is SGDLS, CDR2 YYNGEE. CDR3 size: 15 residues. CDR3 loop: CASSLGGAPYNEQFF. CDR3 coding DNA: TGTGCCAGCAGCTTGGGGGGAGCCCCCTACAATGAGCAGTTCTTC.

This clone has just one count. The chain couples TRBV5-1 to TRBJ1-1, with D unresolved. Trimming removed 0 bases from V and 4 bases from J, with 7 bases in between. In germline, CDR1 is SGHRS, CDR2 YFSETQ. CDR3 length: 13 residues. The DNA of the CDR3 is TGCGCCAGCAGCTTGGATAGTGGCACTGAAGCTTTCTTT. Its protein product is CASSLDSGTEAFF.

The rearrangement uses TRBV7-2 and TRBJ1-5, with TRBD1 matching over 8 bases. The trim removed 3 bases at V and 4 bases at J, leaving 11 bases unmatched. CDR1 and CDR2 from the germline V gene are SGHTA and FQGNSA. The CDR3 extends over 17 amino acids. The chain's CDR3 is CASSFGGAGGINQPQHF. CDR3 in DNA: TGTGCCAGCAGCTTTGGGGGGGCAGGGGGCATAAATCAGCCCCAGCATTTT.

This chain's CDR3 is CARGQPPYEQYF. The CDR3 DNA reads as TGTGCCAGGGGACAGCCCCCTTACGAGCAGTACTTC. The V gene is TRBV19, the J gene TRBJ2-7; 7 nucleotides line up with TRBD1. Germline lookup yields CDR1 LNHDA and CDR2 SQIVND (reference sequence). The trim removed 9 bases at V and 4 bases at J, leaving 6 bases unmatched. There are 12 residues in the CDR3.

In its sample, this clone was seen once. The genes are TRBV30 and TRBJ2-7; 8 positions agree with TRBD2. The germline CDR1 and CDR2 sequences are GTSNPN and SVGIG (reference sequence). The CDR3 runs to 15 residues. V lost 3 bases, J lost 3 bases, and 10 bases stayed unmatched. CDR3 region: CAWRVSSGPLYEQYF. Written as DNA, the CDR3 is TGTGCCTGGAGGGTGTCTAGCGGGCCACTCTACGAGCAGTACTTC.

The CDR3 DNA follows: TGTGCCACCAGACTGACTAGCGGCTACAATGAGCAGTTCTTC. It specifies CATRLTSGYNEQFF. This chain connects TRBV15 to TRBJ2-1; 9 nucleotides agree with TRBD2. V shed 6 bases and J 3 bases; nucleotides not matched to a gene: 3. This CDR3 has 14 amino acids. The germline gives CDR1 LNHNV, CDR2 YYDKDF (reference sequence).